The 24 T cell receptor beta chains below all came from one sample that was sequenced in a study of blood T cell repertoires in COVID-19. The data were produced by immunoSEQ multiplex PCR, yet TCRdb's version contains in-frame clones alone and is incomplete. The data contain 300,000 or so clones, over 75% of them singletons. Sample: peripheral blood. These receptors came from a man aged 50 to 59 with active or convalescent COVID-19.

This clone has more than one count but fewer than ten. The chain uses TRBV29-1 and TRBJ1-4; 7 bases are shared with TRBD1. Germline V gene data show CDR1 as SQVTM and CDR2 as ANQGSEA. With 6 bases clipped from V and 8 bases from J, the junction kept 6 bases outside the gene matches. This CDR3 is 12 amino acids long. The DNA for the CDR3 is TGCAGCGTGTTACAGGGGCAAGAAAAACTGTTTTTT. Translating gives CSVLQGQEKLFF.

The genes are TRBV24-1 and TRBJ1-1, with D unclear. Between the trimmed V and J ends, which lost 8 bases and 4 bases, there was a span of 13 bases. The CDR3 runs 13 residues. Germline CDR1 is KGHDR and CDR2 is SFDVKD. CDR3: CATMQAGGTEAFF. DNA of the CDR3: TGTGCCACCATGCAAGCTGGAGGCACTGAAGCTTTCTTT.

This clone was seen only a few times. The chain recombines TRBV4-3 with TRBJ1-6; TRBD1 matches 7 bases. The CDR3 runs to 15 residues. V gave up 4 bases and J gave up 4 bases; unmatched junction bases: 4. From germline, CDR1 is LGHNA and CDR2 YSLEER. CDR3 amino acids: CASSPGTEYNSPLHF. The CDR3 nucleotides are TGCGCCAGCAGCCCAGGGACAGAGTATAATTCACCCCTCCACTTT.

The V call is TRBV3-1 (or the pseudogene TRBV3-2), the J call TRBJ1-1; D gene uncertain. V dropped 0 bases and J dropped 5 bases, with 13 bases sitting between them. The CDR3 has 15 residues. Germline lookup yields CDR1 LGHDT and CDR2 YNNKEL (reference sequence). CDR3 protein: CASSQDLARRTEAFF. In DNA form, the CDR3 reads TGTGCCAGCAGCCAAGATCTTGCGAGGAGAACTGAAGCTTTCTTT.

This clone was recorded once. The J gene is TRBJ2-1, the V gene TRBV5-6, with D possibly being TRBD1 (5 bases). Trimming took off 3 bases at V and 5 bases at J, with 18 bases between the two ends. Germline values: CDR1 SGHDT, CDR2 YYEEEE. The CDR3 contains 16 residues. The CDR3 region is CASSSARDGSHNEQFF. The CDR3 bases are TGTGCCAGCAGCTCCGCCAGGGATGGATCGCACAATGAGCAGTTCTTC.

J is TRBJ1-5 and V is TRBV18; no reliable D call. Trimming took off 4 bases at V and 7 bases at J, with 17 bases between the two ends. The length of the CDR3 is 15 residues. The germline V gene encodes CDR1 KGHSH and CDR2 LQKENI. The CDR3 DNA is TGTGCCAGCTCACGCGACTTGGCATTAGGACAGCCCCAGCATTTT. Translated: CASSRDLALGQPQHF.

V usage is TRBV29-1 and J usage is TRBJ1-2, with D hard to call. Germline lookup yields CDR1 SQVTM and CDR2 ANQGSEA. The CDR3 sequence is 14 residues long. Trimming pared 6 bases from V and 4 bases from J, leaving 18 bases between. The CDR3 DNA sequence: TGCAGCGTCCCTAACCAGGAAGCTGGCTATGGCTACACCTTC. It translates to CSVPNQEAGYGYTF. Complete variable domain (other parts from reference TRBV29-1 and TRBJ1-2): SAVISQKPSRDICQRGTSLTIQCQVDSQVTMMFWYRQQPGQSLTLIATANQGSEATYESGFVIDKFPISRPNLTFSTLTVSNMSPEDSSIYLCSVPNQEAGYGYTFGSGTRLTVV.

The chain carries TRBV9 and TRBJ2-4, with 16 bases that match TRBD2. Germline trimming cut 8 bases from V and 9 bases from J; bases unmatched to any gene: 14. This CDR3 is built from 17 residues. The germline V gene encodes CDR1 SGDLS and CDR2 YYNGEE. The CDR3 here is CARLPGTSGGAFFIQYF. In DNA, the CDR3 is TGTGCCAGACTTCCCGGGACTAGCGGGGGGGCCTTCTTCATTCAGTACTTC.

The rearrangement joins TRBV18 to TRBJ1-3; D not resolved. V lost 8 bases, J lost 8 bases, and 13 bases lay in between. Germline V gene sequence: CDR1 KGHSH, CDR2 LQKENI. The CDR3 consists of 12 residues. For the CDR3, the DNA is TGTGCCAGCCAGAAAAGCGGGGACACCATATATTTT. Protein sequence: CASQKSGDTIYF.

The gene calls are TRBV19 and TRBJ2-6; possibly TRBD2 for D (5 bases). The CDR3 is 14 amino acids. The germline V gene has CDR1 LNHDA and CDR2 SQIVND (reference sequence). V lost 7 bases and J 2 bases, leaving 9 bases between the germline ends. CDR3 residues: CASTGVTGANVLTF. Here the CDR3 DNA reads TGTGCCAGTACCGGGGTTACTGGGGCCAACGTCCTGACTTTC.

The gene calls are TRBV5-1 and TRBJ2-1, with D possibly being TRBD1 (7 bases). The CDR3 is made up of 14 amino acids. Trimming took off 0 bases at V and 6 bases at J, with 10 bases between the two ends. Per germline, CDR1 SGHRS and CDR2 YFSETQ. CDR3 sequence (DNA): TGCGCCAGCAGCTTGGGACAGGGAGGCAATGAGCAGTTCTTC. Translating gives CASSLGQGGNEQFF.

The chain employs TRBV23-1 and TRBJ2-6, with a possible D match to TRBD2 (6 bases). TRBV23-1 carries the ORF label, with uncertain function. The V and J ends lost 6 bases and 1 base respectively, with 10 bases between them. The CDR3 totals 15 residues. In DNA, the CDR3 is TGCGCCAGCAGGCCCGGGGGTTCTGGGGCCAACGTCCTGACTTTC. It yields the protein CASRPGGSGANVLTF.

V usage is TRBV20-1 and J usage is TRBJ1-3; unclear D gene. V lost 3 bases and J lost 0, with 12 bases in between. The CDR3 loop spans 15 amino acids. CDR1 and CDR2 (germline): DFQATT, SNEGSKA (reference sequence). The CDR3 DNA reads TGCAGTGCTAGTCCCCAGTTTTCCTCTGGAAACACCATATATTTT. Protein: CSASPQFSSGNTIYF.

The CDR3 protein is CASSLDGGAFSGNTIYF. CDR3 in DNA: TGTGCCAGCAGCTTGGATGGGGGCGCCTTCTCTGGAAACACCATATATTTT. V is TRBV5-4 and J is TRBJ1-3, with D perhaps matching TRBD1 (6 bases). V lost 0 bases, J lost 0 bases, and 13 bases lay in between. The CDR3 covers 17 residues. CDR1 and CDR2 (germline): SGHNT, YYREEE (reference sequence).

This chain's CDR3 is CASSLGLAGADTQYF. CDR3 in DNA: TGTGCCAGCAGCTTGGGCCTAGCGGGAGCAGATACGCAGTATTTT. The chain recombines TRBV11-3 with TRBJ2-3; TRBD2 matches at 10 bases. CDR3 length equals 15 residues. The junction had 4 bases not matched to a gene; V was cut back by 3 bases and J by 4 bases. CDR1 and CDR2 from the germline V gene are SGHNT and YENEEA.

DNA for the CDR3: TGTGCCAGCACTTCGGGGGGATATGGCTACACCTTC. Translating gives CASTSGGYGYTF. The V and J genes are TRBV7-2 and TRBJ1-2; TRBD1 might be the D (5 bases). The V gene's germline CDR1 is SGHTA and CDR2 FQGNSA. The V end lost 7 bases, the J end lost 5 bases, and 11 bases lay between the germline ends. The CDR3 consists of 12 residues.

This chain links TRBV25-1 with TRBJ1-1; tentatively, D is TRBD1 (5 bases). V gave up 2 bases and J gave up 10 bases, with 23 bases separating them. Germline lookup yields CDR1 MGHDK and CDR2 SYGVNS. This CDR3 region has 16 residues. CDR3 nucleotide sequence: TGTGCCAGCAGTGAAAAAAGGGGTCTGGGCCCGCAGGTAGCTTTCTTT. Translated, it gives CASSEKRGLGPQVAFF.

This clone was recorded only once. This chain links TRBV5-1 with TRBJ2-2; weak D call: TRBD2 (5 bases). Deletions cut 3 bases from V and 9 bases from J, with 15 bases between. Per germline, CDR1 SGHRS and CDR2 YFSETQ. The CDR3 loop spans 14 amino acids. CDR3 protein: CASSSAGPTRELFF. The CDR3 DNA reads as TGCGCCAGCAGCTCGGCGGGTCCAACGCGGGAGCTGTTTTTT.

The chain combines TRBV18 with TRBJ2-1, with D perhaps TRBD2 (5 bases). The CDR3 sequence is 16 residues long. CDR1 is KGHSH and CDR2 is LQKENI in the germline V gene. V lost 2 bases and J 7 bases, leaving 18 bases between the germline ends. CDR3 region: CASSPTQLGEGNEQFF. The CDR3 DNA is TGTGCCAGCTCACCAACGCAACTAGGAGAGGGAAATGAGCAGTTCTTC.

V gene TRBV2 combines with J gene TRBJ1-6; 9 nucleotides match TRBD1. The V and J ends lost 9 bases and 7 bases, in that order; junction bases with no gene match: 4. The CDR3 consists of 13 residues. In germline, CDR1 is SNHLY, CDR2 FYNNEI. The CDR3 bases are TGTGCCAGTGAACAGGGGGCCAATTCACCCCTCCACTTT. It yields the protein CASEQGANSPLHF.

This chain joins TRBV7-9 and TRBJ2-3; possible D gene TRBD1, 5 bases. CDR3 size: 12 residues. The germline CDR1 and CDR2 sequences are SEHNR and FQNEAQ (reference sequence). Trimming took 5 bases from V and 6 from J, leaving 9 bases between them. The CDR3 DNA sequence: TGTGCCAGCAGCCGACCAGGGGATACGCAGTATTTT. Translated: CASSRPGDTQYF.

The rearrangement uses TRBV6-4 and TRBJ1-2; a possible D gene is TRBD1 (5 bases). CDR3 length equals 14 residues. Germline V gives CDR1 MRHNA, CDR2 SNTAGT. The V end was cut by 6 bases, the J end by 4 bases, with 15 bases between. CDR3 region: CASSLNRKSYGYTF. The CDR3 bases are TGTGCCAGCAGCTTGAACAGGAAATCCTATGGCTACACCTTC.

The V call is TRBV5-4, the J call TRBJ2-3, with a possible D match to TRBD1 (6 bases). V dropped 4 bases and J dropped 2 bases, with 14 bases sitting between them. This CDR3 has 15 residues. Germline CDR1 reads SGHNT; CDR2 reads YYREEE (reference sequence). The CDR3 DNA sequence: TGTGCCAGCAGCATCGACAGGATAAACACAGATACGCAGTATTTT. It is translated as CASSIDRINTDTQYF.

The chain carries TRBV28 and TRBJ1-4; tentatively, D is TRBD1 (5 bases). CDR1 and CDR2 from the germline V gene are MDHEN and SYDVKM. The CDR3 loop spans 17 amino acids. V was cut by 4 bases and J by 0 bases, with 15 bases left in between. Here the CDR3 reads CASSSPTGGATNEKLFF. CDR3 bases: TGTGCCAGCAGTTCTCCAACGGGGGGGGCAACTAATGAAAAACTGTTTTTT.